This entry lists 3 T cell receptor beta chains sequenced from one sample in a study of blood T cell repertoires in COVID-19 (TCRdb year 2020). The library was produced with the immunoSEQ multiplex PCR assay. TCRdb provides this immuneACCESS table in a form limited to in-frame rearrangements. Some clones are lacking; in checked studies, under half of them reflect an unresolved V gene, and why the rest are absent is not known. The sample has 40,000 to 50,000 clones on record, about 82% of them singletons. The ten largest account for approximately 2% of the sample. The material sequenced was peripheral blood. Receptor source: a woman aged 60 to 75 with acute or convalescent COVID-19.

This clone was counted a few times. The chain carries TRBV5-5 and TRBJ1-2, with 8 bases that match TRBD1. In germline, CDR1 is SGHKS, CDR2 YYEKEE (reference sequence). This CDR3 contains 14 residues. Trimming cost V 5 bases and J 5 bases; bases outside gene matches: 8. The CDR3 nucleotides are TGTGCCAGCAGGAATGGACAGGGACTTTATGGCTACACCTTC. Protein product: CASRNGQGLYGYTF.

This chain joins TRBV6-6 and TRBJ1-1, with D perhaps TRBD1 (5 bases). V lost 5 bases to trimming and J lost 0 bases, with 31 bases between them. In germline, CDR1 is MNHNY, CDR2 SVGAGI (reference sequence). This CDR3 contains 21 residues. CDR3 residues: CASSLPPGGPLVLLLNTEAFF. CDR3 DNA: TGTGCCAGCAGTCTTCCCCCGGGGGGACCGCTTGTACTCCTTTTGAACACTGAAGCTTTCTTT.

This rearrangement joins TRBV5-6 to TRBJ1-2; D ambiguous. CDR1 and CDR2 from the germline V gene are SGHDT and YYEEEE. The CDR3 consists of 12 residues. Trimming shortened V by 1 base and J by 7 bases, and 8 bases separated the two germline ends. DNA of the CDR3: TGTGCCAGCAGCTTGACCACACGTGGCTACACCTTC. Protein sequence: CASSLTTRGYTF. Variable domain in full (rest from reference TRBV5-6 and TRBJ1-2): DAGVTQSPTHLIKTRGQQVTLRCSPKSGHDTVSWYQQALGQGPQFIFQYYEEEERQRGNFPDRFSGHQFPNYSSELNVNALLLGDSALYLCASSLTTRGYTFGSGTRLTVV.